The 27 T cell receptor beta chains listed next were all sequenced from one sample in a study of blood T cell repertoires in COVID-19. This table comes from immunoSEQ multiplex PCR, and its TCRdb copy is limited to in-frame clones, with some not included. This sample carries approximately 340,000 clones, roughly nine tenths of them seen once, and the ten largest clones take about 0.86%. Material: PBMCs or T cells enriched from blood (not recorded which). All receptors come from a woman aged 40 to 49 who had been exposed to COVID-19.

V usage is TRBV27 and J usage is TRBJ2-7; 8 bases fit TRBD1. Germline-derived CDR1 and CDR2 are MNHEY and SMNVEV (reference sequence). J was trimmed by 6 bases and V by 2 bases; bases with no gene match: 6. CDR3 length equals 14 residues. Written as DNA, the CDR3 is TGTGCCAGCAGTTTACGACAGGGGAGAGGCGAGCAGTACTTC. Protein: CASSLRQGRGEQYF.

The CDR3 protein is CASSIAGTGVYNEQFF. The CDR3 nucleotides read TGTGCCAGTAGTATCGCCGGGACAGGGGTCTACAATGAGCAGTTCTTC. The gene calls are TRBV19 and TRBJ2-1; 10 bases fit TRBD1. Germline-derived CDR1 and CDR2 are LNHDA and SQIVND (reference sequence). The CDR3 runs 16 residues. V was clipped by 3 bases and J by 3 bases; unmatched bases: 5.

V and J are TRBV10-3 and TRBJ1-2, with D possibly being TRBD1 (5 bases). Germline V gene data show CDR1 as ENHRY and CDR2 as SYGVKD. This CDR3 has 15 amino acids. Deletions cut 4 bases from V and 2 bases from J, with 14 bases between. DNA for the CDR3: TGTGCCATCAGTGCAGGACAAGTGGTGAACTATGGCTACACCTTC. Amino acid sequence: CAISAGQVVNYGYTF.

CDR3 protein: CASSIVGGEQFF. Written as DNA, the CDR3 is TGTGCCAGTAGTATAGTGGGAGGTGAGCAGTTCTTC. The J gene is TRBJ2-1, the V gene TRBV19; D may be TRBD2 (6 bases). V shed 1 base and J shed 9 bases, with 7 bases lying between them. The length of the CDR3 is 12 residues. Looked up from germline, CDR1 is LNHDA and CDR2 is SQIVND (reference sequence).

The chain recombines TRBV19 with TRBJ1-1; TRBD1 matches 8 bases. The V and J ends lost 5 bases and 5 bases, in that order; junction bases with no gene match: 4. The CDR3 length is 13 residues. Germline CDR1 is LNHDA and CDR2 is SQIVND (reference sequence). In DNA, the CDR3 is TGTGCCAGTAGTCATGACAGGGGAACTGAAGCTTTCTTT. It is translated as CASSHDRGTEAFF.

The chain is built from TRBV28 and TRBJ1-4; TRBD1 is a possible D gene (5 bases). CDR3 size: 16 residues. CDR1 is MDHEN, CDR2 SYDVKM, per germline. V was pared by 4 bases and J by 3 bases, with 15 bases between. CDR3 nucleotide sequence: TGTGCCAGCAGTTACGCCCCCGGACAAGCTAATGAAAAACTGTTTTTT. Translation gives CASSYAPGQANEKLFF.

CDR3: CASSLTHTRDTEAFF. CDR3 DNA sequence: TGTGCCAGCAGTTTGACTCACACGAGGGACACTGAAGCTTTCTTT. The V call is TRBV27, the J call TRBJ1-1; D not resolved. Trimming pared 3 bases from V and 3 bases from J, leaving 14 bases between. The V gene's germline CDR1 is MNHEY and CDR2 SMNVEV (reference sequence). This CDR3 is 15 amino acids long.

This sequence joins TRBV19 and TRBJ1-5; tentative D call: TRBD1 (6 bases). V gave up 7 bases and J gave up 5 bases, with 21 bases separating them. CDR1 is LNHDA and CDR2 is SQIVND in the germline V gene (reference sequence). The length of the CDR3 is 16 residues. CDR3 DNA sequence: TGTGCCAGTAACAAGAAGGGGGTATGGCTGGATCAGCCCCAGCATTTT. The encoded protein is CASNKKGVWLDQPQHF.

The chain employs TRBV7-9 and TRBJ1-2, with 8 bases lining up with TRBD1. This CDR3 has 14 residues. The V gene's germline CDR1 is SEHNR and CDR2 FQNEAQ (reference sequence). V trimming: 7 bases; J trimming: 6 bases; junction bases outside the gene matches: 10. CDR3 region: CASTYDRGLNGYTF. The CDR3 bases are TGTGCCAGCACCTATGACAGGGGTCTAAATGGCTACACCTTC.

The V gene is TRBV29-1, the J gene TRBJ1-2; 11 nucleotides match TRBD1. V lost 3 bases and J lost 8; bases outside the gene matches: 8. The germline V gene has CDR1 SQVTM and CDR2 ANQGSEA. The CDR3 contains 14 residues. The CDR3 bases are TGCAGCGTTGACGGAGGACAGGGGGCGAGAGGCTACACCTTC. Translating gives CSVDGGQGARGYTF.

This rearrangement joins TRBV9 to TRBJ1-1; no clear D gene. CDR1 is SGDLS and CDR2 is YYNGEE in the germline V gene. V was pared by 3 bases and J by 0 bases, with 12 bases between. This CDR3 comprises 15 residues. CDR3 in amino acids: CASSGALTMNTEAFF. The CDR3 DNA sequence: TGTGCCAGCAGCGGGGCCCTTACCATGAACACTGAAGCTTTCTTT. Combining the CDR3 with reference TRBV9 and TRBJ1-1 gives the whole variable domain DSGVTQTPKHLITATGQRVTLRCSPRSGDLSVYWYQQSLDQGLQFLIQYYNGEERAKGNILERFSAQQFPDLHSELNLSSLELGDSALYFCASSGALTMNTEAFFGQGTRLTVV.

The chain couples TRBV9 to TRBJ2-1; TRBD2 aligns across 15 bases. Germline V lookup: CDR1 SGDLS, CDR2 YYNGEE. This CDR3 has 14 amino acids. Unmatched junction bases numbered 7, after V lost 3 bases and J lost 15 bases. CDR3 DNA: TGTGCCAGCAGCGCCGGGACTAGCGGGAGGCCAACGTTCTTC. It yields the protein CASSAGTSGRPTFF.

This chain joins TRBV27 and TRBJ2-7; 8 bases are shared with TRBD1. The CDR3 has 14 amino acids. J was trimmed by 6 bases and V by 7 bases; bases with no gene match: 11. From germline, CDR1 is MNHEY and CDR2 SMNVEV (reference sequence). The CDR3 reads CASTRTGLTGEQYF. Here the CDR3 DNA reads TGTGCCAGCACTAGGACAGGGTTAACGGGCGAGCAGTACTTC.

V is TRBV7-2 and J is TRBJ2-7; TRBD2 agrees at 14 bases. This CDR3 comprises 19 residues. The germline V gene encodes CDR1 SGHTA and CDR2 FQGNSA. V shed 4 bases and J 4 bases; nucleotides not matched to a gene: 15. The CDR3 DNA sequence: TGTGCCAGCAGCTCCACGATCCCGGGACTAGCGGGAGTCAAGTACGAGCAGTACTTC. Encoded protein: CASSSTIPGLAGVKYEQYF. The complete variable domain, with remaining parts taken from reference TRBV7-2 and TRBJ2-7, reads GAGVSQSPSNKVTEKGKDVELRCDPISGHTALYWYRQSLGQGLEFLIYFQGNSAPDKSGLPSDRFSAERTGGSVSTLTIQRTQQEDSAVYLCASSSTIPGLAGVKYEQYFGPGTRLTVT.

V and J are TRBV6-2 or TRBV6-3 and TRBJ2-7, with 10 positions matching TRBD2. V was pared by 2 bases and J by 5 bases, with 9 bases of the junction left unmatched. This CDR3 is built from 16 residues. CDR1 MNHEY and CDR2 SVGEGT come from the germline V gene. DNA of the CDR3: TGTGCCAGCAGTTACGGTGAAGGACTAGCGGTAAACGAGCAGTACTTC. Protein product: CASSYGEGLAVNEQYF.

The V gene is TRBV7-6, the J gene TRBJ1-2; 12 nucleotides agree with TRBD1. Germline trimming cut 5 bases from V and 8 bases from J; bases unmatched to any gene: 3. Germline assignment: CDR1 SGHVS and CDR2 FNYEAQ. This CDR3 comprises 13 residues. In DNA, the CDR3 is TGTGCCAGCAGCCCGGGACAGGGGGCCGGCTACACCTTC. Translation: CASSPGQGAGYTF.

V gene TRBV5-1 combines with J gene TRBJ2-1; 7 positions agree with TRBD1. The V gene's germline CDR1 is SGHRS and CDR2 YFSETQ. Unmatched junction bases numbered 18, after V lost 4 bases and J lost 8 bases. The CDR3 is 17 residues long. CDR3: CASSTEPSGGRVDEQFF. CDR3 bases: TGCGCCAGCAGCACAGAGCCCTCAGGGGGAAGGGTCGATGAGCAGTTCTTC.

J is TRBJ2-5 and V is TRBV14, with TRBD2 identical over 14 bases. V dropped 5 bases and J dropped 4; count of bases not matched to a gene: 12. The CDR3 spans 18 residues. Germline V gene sequence: CDR1 SGHDN, CDR2 FVKESK. The CDR3 nucleotides read TGTGCCAGCAGCACAGGGACTAGCGGGGGATCGTCTGTAGAGACCCAGTACTTC. Protein: CASSTGTSGGSSVETQYF. The full variable domain, completed using reference TRBV14 and TRBJ2-5, is EAGVTQFPSHSVIEKGQTVTLRCDPISGHDNLYWYRRVMGKEIKFLLHFVKESKQDESGMPNNRFLAERTGGTYSTLKVQPAELEDSGVYFCASSTGTSGGSSVETQYFGPGTRLLVL.

This chain uses TRBV7-6 with TRBJ1-1; 8 nucleotides line up with TRBD1. This CDR3 spans 15 amino acids. Unmatched junction bases numbered 7, after V lost 4 bases and J lost 3 bases. Germline CDR1 is SGHVS and CDR2 is FNYEAQ. CDR3 bases: TGTGCCAGCAGCTCACGGACAGGGTCGGACACTGAAGCTTTCTTT. Amino acids: CASSSRTGSDTEAFF. Drawing the rest from reference TRBV7-6 and TRBJ1-1, the complete variable domain is GAGVSQSPRYKVTKRGQDVALRCDPISGHVSLYWYRQALGQGPEFLTYFNYEAQQDKSGLPNDRFSAERPEGSISTLTIQRTEQRDSAMYRCASSSRTGSDTEAFFGQGTRLTVV.

In DNA form, the CDR3 reads TGTGCCAGCAGTTTCGGGGGGAGTTCACCCCTCCACTTT. Protein: CASSFGGSSPLHF. The J gene is TRBJ1-6, the V gene TRBV12-3 or TRBV12-4; possible D gene TRBD1, 5 bases. This CDR3 spans 13 amino acids. V was pared by 3 bases and J by 9 bases, with 9 bases between.

In nucleotides, the CDR3 is TGTGCCAGCAGCCTCACGAGGGTCGGGGAGCTGTTTTTT. Translation gives CASSLTRVGELFF. The chain carries TRBV12-3 or TRBV12-4 and TRBJ2-2, with a weak D call TRBD2 (5 bases). CDR3 length equals 13 residues. V dropped 6 bases and J dropped 7 bases, with 12 bases sitting between them.

The CDR3 DNA reads as TGTGCCAGCAGCGTAGAGGCGGGGAGGGTGGTCGAGCAGTACTTC. Translated: CASSVEAGRVVEQYF. This chain connects TRBV9 to TRBJ2-7; 7 bases match TRBD2. V was pared by 0 bases and J by 6 bases, with 9 bases of the junction left unmatched. The CDR3 loop spans 15 amino acids. CDR1 and CDR2 from the germline V gene are SGDLS and YYNGEE.

This clone was recorded only once. The rearrangement uses TRBV2 and TRBJ1-1, with 7 bases identical to TRBD1. V lost 7 bases, J lost 1 base, and 6 bases stayed unmatched. Per germline, CDR1 SNHLY and CDR2 FYNNEI. CDR3 size: 14 residues. For the CDR3, the DNA is TGTGCCAGCACCATGGGACAGCGGAACACTGAAGCTTTCTTT. It codes for CASTMGQRNTEAFF. Full variable domain (remainder filled in from reference TRBV2 and TRBJ1-1): EPEVTQTPSHQVTQMGQEVILRCVPISNHLYFYWYRQILGQKVEFLVSFYNNEISEKSEIFDDQFSVERPDGSNFTLKIRSTKLEDSAMYFCASTMGQRNTEAFFGQGTRLTVV.

A single count supports this clone. A read error may produce the germline difference seen at one junction end. The rearrangement uses TRBV4-3 and TRBJ1-5, with 7 bases that match TRBD1. CDR3 length: 14 amino acids. From germline, CDR1 is LGHNA and CDR2 YSLEER. The CDR3 is CASSRGQSSQPQHF. CDR3 in DNA: TGCGCCAGCAGCCGGGGACAGAGCAGTCAGCCCCAGCATTTT.

This clone has only a few counts. The V call is TRBV7-8, the J call TRBJ1-2; tentative D call: TRBD1 (5 bases). CDR1 is SGHVS, CDR2 FQNEAQ, per germline. The V gene lost 3 bases and the J gene lost 5 bases, with 10 bases spanning the gap. CDR3 size: 13 residues. The CDR3 protein is CASSFQGLYGYTF. The CDR3 region has the DNA TGTGCCAGCAGCTTCCAGGGTTTATATGGCTACACCTTC.

The CDR3 protein is CASSLTGRGGELFF. Written as DNA, the CDR3 is TGTGCCAGCAGTTTGACAGGGCGCGGCGGGGAGCTGTTTTTT. The chain joins TRBV7-3 to TRBJ2-2, with TRBD1 identical over 7 bases. The junction had 8 bases not matched to a gene; V was cut back by 6 bases and J by 7 bases. Looked up from germline, CDR1 is SGHTA and CDR2 is FQGTGA. The CDR3 has 14 amino acids.

The chain employs TRBV5-6 and TRBJ1-5, with a possible D match to TRBD1 (5 bases). Trimming stripped 5 bases from V and 4 bases from J, with 13 bases between. Germline assignment: CDR1 SGHDT and CDR2 YYEEEE. This CDR3 comprises 14 residues. This CDR3 reads CASSSRDFNQPQHF. CDR3 sequence (DNA): TGTGCCAGCAGTTCCCGGGACTTTAATCAGCCCCAGCATTTT.